The 5 T cell receptor beta chains given below trace back to one sample, sequenced in a study of blood T cell repertoires in COVID-19 (dated by TCRdb to the early 2020s). Receptor amplification or capture employed the immunoSEQ multiplex PCR assay. TCRdb obtained this table from immuneACCESS and retained in-frame rearrangements with V and J assigned. These tables miss some clones; where compared with another copy, unresolved V genes account for less than half of the shortfall, and the remainder is unexplained. The sample table records about 360,000 clones; 86% of these occur just once. 7% to 7.5% of the sample goes to the ten largest clones. The sequenced sample was peripheral blood. The source of these receptors is a woman in her fifties or sixties with COVID-19, enrolled during active disease.

V usage is TRBV9 and J usage is TRBJ2-7, with a weak D call TRBD2 (5 bases). V was shortened by 4 bases and J by 4 bases, with 15 bases between the two germline ends. CDR1 is SGDLS, CDR2 YYNGEE, per germline. The CDR3 has 14 amino acids. CDR3 sequence: CASSPEDYPYEQYF. Written as DNA, the CDR3 is TGTGCCAGCAGCCCAGAAGACTACCCTTACGAGCAGTACTTC.

The V call is TRBV15, the J call TRBJ1-4; 9 nucleotides line up with TRBD1. The CDR3 runs to 15 residues. Germline CDR1 is LNHNV and CDR2 is YYDKDF (reference sequence). The V and J ends lost 5 bases and 11 bases, in that order; junction bases with no gene match: 12. The DNA for the CDR3 is TGTGCCACCAGCCCGACGAAGGGGACAGGGCTGAAACTGTTTTTT. It yields the protein CATSPTKGTGLKLFF.

This chain links TRBV11-2 with TRBJ2-7; 8 bases agree with TRBD2. The CDR3 totals 18 residues. From germline, CDR1 is SGHAT and CDR2 FQNNGV. Unmatched junction bases numbered 12, after V lost 1 base and J lost 1 base. In DNA form, the CDR3 reads TGTGCCAGCAGCTTAGGTATTACGTCCACTAGCGGATCCTACGAGCAGTACTTC. It is translated as CASSLGITSTSGSYEQYF.

This clone was seen more than once but under ten times. V gene TRBV4-1 combines with J gene TRBJ2-2; 7 bases align to TRBD1. The V gene's germline CDR1 is MGHRA and CDR2 YSYEKL. This CDR3 comprises 15 residues. V trimming: 3 bases; J trimming: 5 bases; junction bases outside the gene matches: 6. CDR3 nucleotide sequence: TGCGCCAGCAGCCACTTCAAGGGGGCGACCGGGGAGCTGTTTTTT. Its protein product is CASSHFKGATGELFF.

The chain carries TRBV7-8 and TRBJ1-6, with 7 bases fitting TRBD1. CDR3 length equals 14 residues. Trimming cost V 4 bases and J 3 bases; bases outside gene matches: 0. Germline CDR1 and CDR2: SGHVS and FQNEAQ. DNA for the CDR3: TGTGCCAGCAGCTGGGACAGCTATAATTCACCCCTCCACTTT. Its protein product is CASSWDSYNSPLHF. Looking up the rest from reference TRBV7-8 and TRBJ1-6 gives the full variable domain: GAGVSQSPRYKVAKRGQDVALRCDPISGHVSLFWYQQALGQGPEFLTYFQNEAQLDKSGLPSDRFFAERPEGSVSTLKIQRTQQEDSAVYLCASSWDSYNSPLHFGNGTRLTVT.